This TCR beta chain was recovered during a study of blood T cell repertoires in COVID-19. The overall study: Material from acute and convalescent COVID-19 was sourced from the United States, Italy and Spain. PBMCs, B-cell-depleted T cells, or T cells were the source of the cDNA or gDNA that made up the material.

Trimming cost V 4 bases and J 7 bases; bases outside gene matches: 7. The CDR3 runs to 15 residues. Per germline, CDR1 LGHDT and CDR2 YNNKEL (reference sequence). TCRdb's copy holds only in-frame clones and misses some; the assay was immunoSEQ multiplex PCR. The sample shows around 310,000 clones, approximately 92% of them seen only once. Patients at the Seattle site were enrolled during active infection and followed longitudinally. The J gene is TRBJ2-7, the V gene TRBV3-1 (or the pseudogene TRBV3-2), with TRBD2 matching over 13 bases. The sample taken for sequencing was peripheral blood. The source of this sequence is a woman aged 30 to 39 with COVID-19, enrolled during active disease. CDR3 coding DNA: TGTGCCAGCAGCCGCGGACTAGCGGGGGCCCCGGAGCAGTACTTC. The encoded protein is CASSRGLAGAPEQYF.